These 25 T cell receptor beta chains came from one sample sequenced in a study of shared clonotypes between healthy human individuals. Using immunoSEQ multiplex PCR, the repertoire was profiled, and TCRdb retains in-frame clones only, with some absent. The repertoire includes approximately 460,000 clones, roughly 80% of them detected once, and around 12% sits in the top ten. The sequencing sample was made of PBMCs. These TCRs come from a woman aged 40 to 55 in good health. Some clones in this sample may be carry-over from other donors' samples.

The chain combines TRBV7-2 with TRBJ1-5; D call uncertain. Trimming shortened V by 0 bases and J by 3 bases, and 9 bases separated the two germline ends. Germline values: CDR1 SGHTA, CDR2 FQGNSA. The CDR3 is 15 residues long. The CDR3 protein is CASSLAADSNQPQHF. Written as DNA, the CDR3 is TGTGCCAGCAGCTTAGCGGCAGATTCCAATCAGCCCCAGCATTTT.

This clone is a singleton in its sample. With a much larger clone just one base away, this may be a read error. The CDR3 nucleotides read TGTGCCAGCAGCCGAGATAGCATCTTGGCAGAGACTAATGAAAAACTGTTTTTT. Protein sequence: CASSRDSILAETNEKLFF. V is TRBV14 and J is TRBJ1-4; no clear D. Germline lookup yields CDR1 SGHDN and CDR2 FVKESK. V was cut by 4 bases and J by 2 bases, with 20 bases left in between. This CDR3 has 18 amino acids.

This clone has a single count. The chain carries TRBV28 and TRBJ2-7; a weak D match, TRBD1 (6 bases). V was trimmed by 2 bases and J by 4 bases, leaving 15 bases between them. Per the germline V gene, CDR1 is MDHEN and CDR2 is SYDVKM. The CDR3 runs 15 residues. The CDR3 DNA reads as TGTGCCAGCAGTTTAGGAGCGGCCGGACAGTACGAGCAGTACTTC. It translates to CASSLGAAGQYEQYF.

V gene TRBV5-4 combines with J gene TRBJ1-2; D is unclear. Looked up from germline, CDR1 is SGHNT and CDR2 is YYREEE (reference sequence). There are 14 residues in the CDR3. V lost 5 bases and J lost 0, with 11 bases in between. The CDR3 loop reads CASRWGYSNYGYTF. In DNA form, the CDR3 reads TGTGCCAGCAGGTGGGGATACTCTAACTATGGCTACACCTTC. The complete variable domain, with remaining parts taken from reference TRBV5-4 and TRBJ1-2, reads ETGVTQSPTHLIKTRGQQVTLRCSSQSGHNTVSWYQQALGQGPQFIFQYYREEENGRGNFPPRFSGLQFPNYSSELNVNALELDDSALYLCASRWGYSNYGYTFGSGTRLTVV.

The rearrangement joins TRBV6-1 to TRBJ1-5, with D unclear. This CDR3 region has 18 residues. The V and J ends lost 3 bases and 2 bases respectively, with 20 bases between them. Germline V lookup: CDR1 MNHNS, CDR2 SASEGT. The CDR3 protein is CASSDLWFGGLRNQPQHF. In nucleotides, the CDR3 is TGTGCCAGCAGTGATTTGTGGTTTGGAGGACTTCGCAATCAGCCCCAGCATTTT.

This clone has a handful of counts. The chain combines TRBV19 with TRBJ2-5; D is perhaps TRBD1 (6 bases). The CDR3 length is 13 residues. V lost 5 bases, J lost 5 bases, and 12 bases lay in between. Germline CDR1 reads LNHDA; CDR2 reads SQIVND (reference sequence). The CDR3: CASSPTGLETQYF. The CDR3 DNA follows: TGTGCCAGTAGTCCAACAGGGCTGGAGACCCAGTACTTC.

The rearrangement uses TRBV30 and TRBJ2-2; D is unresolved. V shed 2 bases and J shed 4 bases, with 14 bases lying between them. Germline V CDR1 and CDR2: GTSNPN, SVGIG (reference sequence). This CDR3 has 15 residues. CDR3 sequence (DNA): TGTGCCTGGAGTACCGTGGCAACGGGCACCGGGGAGCTGTTTTTT. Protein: CAWSTVATGTGELFF.

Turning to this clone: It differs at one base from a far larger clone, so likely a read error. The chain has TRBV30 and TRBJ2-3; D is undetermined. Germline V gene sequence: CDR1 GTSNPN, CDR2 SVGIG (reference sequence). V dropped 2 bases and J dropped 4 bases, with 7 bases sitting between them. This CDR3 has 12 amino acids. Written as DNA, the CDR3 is TGTGCCTGGAGTATGAGAGCAGATACGCAGTATTTT. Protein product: CAWSMRADTQYF.

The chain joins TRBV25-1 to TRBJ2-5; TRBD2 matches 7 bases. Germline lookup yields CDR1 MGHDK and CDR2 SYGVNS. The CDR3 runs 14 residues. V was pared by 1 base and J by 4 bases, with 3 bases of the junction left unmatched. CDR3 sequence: CASSEFTGGETQYF. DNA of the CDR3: TGTGCCAGCAGTGAATTTACGGGGGGAGAGACCCAGTACTTC. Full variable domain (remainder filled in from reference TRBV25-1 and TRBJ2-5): EADIYQTPRYLVIGTGKKITLECSQTMGHDKMYWYQQDPGMELHLIHYSYGVNSTEKGDLSSESTVSRIRTEHFPLTLESARPSHTSQYLCASSEFTGGETQYFGPGTRLLVL.

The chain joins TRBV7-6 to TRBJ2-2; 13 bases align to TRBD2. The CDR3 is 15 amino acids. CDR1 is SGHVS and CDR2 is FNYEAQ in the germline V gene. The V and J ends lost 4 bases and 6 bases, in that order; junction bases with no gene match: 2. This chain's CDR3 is CASSSTSGRAGELFF. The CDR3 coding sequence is TGTGCCAGCAGCTCAACTAGCGGGAGGGCCGGGGAGCTGTTTTTT.

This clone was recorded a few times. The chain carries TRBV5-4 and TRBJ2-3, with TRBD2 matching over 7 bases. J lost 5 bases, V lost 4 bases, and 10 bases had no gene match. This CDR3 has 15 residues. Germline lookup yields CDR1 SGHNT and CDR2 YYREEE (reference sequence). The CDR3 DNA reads TGTGCCAGCAGCCGACCGGGACTAACCAGAGATACGCAGTATTTT. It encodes CASSRPGLTRDTQYF.

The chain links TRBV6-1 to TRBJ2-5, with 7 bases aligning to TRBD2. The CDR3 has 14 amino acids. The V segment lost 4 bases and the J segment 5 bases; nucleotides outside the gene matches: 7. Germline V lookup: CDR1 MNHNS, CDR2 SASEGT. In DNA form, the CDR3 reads TGTGCCAGCAGTGGGGGAGGGACGTGGGAGACCCAGTACTTC. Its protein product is CASSGGGTWETQYF.

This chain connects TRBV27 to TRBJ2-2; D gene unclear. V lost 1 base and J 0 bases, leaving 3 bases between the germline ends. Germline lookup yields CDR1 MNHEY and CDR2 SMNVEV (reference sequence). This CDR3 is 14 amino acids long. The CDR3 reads CASSLFANTGELFF. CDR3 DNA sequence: TGTGCCAGCAGTTTATTTGCGAACACCGGGGAGCTGTTTTTT.

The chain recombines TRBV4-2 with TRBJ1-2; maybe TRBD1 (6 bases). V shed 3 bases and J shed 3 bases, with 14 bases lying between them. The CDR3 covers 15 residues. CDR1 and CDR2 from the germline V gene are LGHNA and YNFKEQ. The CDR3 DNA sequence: TGTGCCAGCAGCCAGAGGGACATCAAGGACTATGGCTACACCTTC. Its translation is CASSQRDIKDYGYTF.

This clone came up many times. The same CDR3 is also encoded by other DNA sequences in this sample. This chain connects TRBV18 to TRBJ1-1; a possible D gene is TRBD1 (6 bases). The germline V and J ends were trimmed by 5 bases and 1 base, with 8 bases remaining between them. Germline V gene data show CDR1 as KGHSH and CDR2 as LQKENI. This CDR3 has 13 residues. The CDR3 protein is CASSGQSNTEAFF. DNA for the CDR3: TGTGCCAGCTCAGGACAGTCGAACACTGAAGCTTTCTTT.

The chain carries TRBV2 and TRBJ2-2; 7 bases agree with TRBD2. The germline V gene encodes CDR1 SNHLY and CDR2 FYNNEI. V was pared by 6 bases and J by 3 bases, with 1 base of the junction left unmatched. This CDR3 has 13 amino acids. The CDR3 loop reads CASRGLYTGELFF. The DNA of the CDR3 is TGTGCCAGCAGGGGACTATACACCGGGGAGCTGTTTTTT.

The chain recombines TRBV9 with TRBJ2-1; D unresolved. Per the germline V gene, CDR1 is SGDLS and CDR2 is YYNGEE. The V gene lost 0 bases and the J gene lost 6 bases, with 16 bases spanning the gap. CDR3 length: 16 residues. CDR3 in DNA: TGTGCCAGCAGCGTAGAACCAAACCAGGTTAGCAATGAGCAGTTCTTC. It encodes CASSVEPNQVSNEQFF.

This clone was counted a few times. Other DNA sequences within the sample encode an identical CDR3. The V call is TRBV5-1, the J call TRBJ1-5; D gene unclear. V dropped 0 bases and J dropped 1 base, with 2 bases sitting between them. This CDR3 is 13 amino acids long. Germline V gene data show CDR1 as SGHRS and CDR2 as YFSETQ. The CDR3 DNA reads TGCGCCAGCAGCTTGGACAGCAATCAGCCCCAGCATTTT. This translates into CASSLDSNQPQHF.

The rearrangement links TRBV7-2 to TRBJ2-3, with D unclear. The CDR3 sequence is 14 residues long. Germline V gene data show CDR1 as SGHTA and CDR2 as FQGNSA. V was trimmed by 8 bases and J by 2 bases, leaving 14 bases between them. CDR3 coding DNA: TGTGCCAGCGGTCCCGGCGCCCTCACAGATACGCAGTATTTT. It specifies CASGPGALTDTQYF.

The DNA of the CDR3 is TGTGCCAGCAGAGGACACGGCGCCTACGAGCAGTACTTC. This translates into CASRGHGAYEQYF. This chain links TRBV28 with TRBJ2-7; possible D gene TRBD1, 5 bases. Germline V gene lookup returns CDR1 MDHEN and CDR2 SYDVKM. This CDR3 spans 13 amino acids. Trimming left V 6 bases short and J 2 bases short, with 11 bases between. Using reference TRBV28 and TRBJ2-7 for the parts outside the CDR3, the full variable domain is DVKVTQSSRYLVKRTGEKVFLECVQDMDHENMFWYRQDPGLGLRLIYFSYDVKMKEKGDIPEGYSVSREKKERFSLILESASTNQTSMYLCASRGHGAYEQYFGPGTRLTVT.

CDR3: CAISEQGSGANVLTF. CDR3 in DNA: TGTGCCATCAGTGAGCAAGGTTCTGGGGCCAACGTCCTGACTTTC. J is TRBJ2-6 and V is TRBV10-3, with D hard to call. The CDR3 spans 15 residues. The germline V gene encodes CDR1 ENHRY and CDR2 SYGVKD. Trimming removed 2 bases from V and 1 base from J, with 6 bases in between.

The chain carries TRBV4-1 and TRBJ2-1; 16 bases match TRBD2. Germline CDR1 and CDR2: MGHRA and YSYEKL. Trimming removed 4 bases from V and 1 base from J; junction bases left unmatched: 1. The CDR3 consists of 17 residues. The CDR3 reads CASSPGLAGGSYNEQFF. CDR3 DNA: TGCGCCAGCAGCCCGGGACTAGCGGGAGGGTCCTACAATGAGCAGTTCTTC.

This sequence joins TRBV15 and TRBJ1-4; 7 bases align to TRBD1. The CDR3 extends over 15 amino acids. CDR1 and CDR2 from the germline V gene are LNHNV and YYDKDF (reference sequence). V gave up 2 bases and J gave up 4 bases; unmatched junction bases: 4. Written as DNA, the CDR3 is TGTGCCACCAGCAGACAAGGGGGCTATAATGAAAAACTGTTTTTT. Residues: CATSRQGGYNEKLFF.

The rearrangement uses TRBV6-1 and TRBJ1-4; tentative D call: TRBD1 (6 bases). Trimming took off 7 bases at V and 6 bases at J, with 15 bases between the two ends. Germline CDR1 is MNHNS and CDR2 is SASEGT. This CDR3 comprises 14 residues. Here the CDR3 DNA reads TGTGCCAGCATCACAGGGATCTGGGATGAAAAACTGTTTTTT. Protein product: CASITGIWDEKLFF.

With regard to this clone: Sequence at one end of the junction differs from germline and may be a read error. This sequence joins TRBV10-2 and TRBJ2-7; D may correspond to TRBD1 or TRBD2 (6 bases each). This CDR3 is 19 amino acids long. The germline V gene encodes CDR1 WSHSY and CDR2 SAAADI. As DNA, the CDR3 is TGCGCCAGCAGTGAGACCCCTTGGAGGGGGATACGGCGCGCCTACGAGCAGTGCTTC. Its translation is CASSETPWRGIRRAYEQCF.